The next 18 T cell receptor beta chains were all read from a single sample in a study of identical twins. TCRdb processed the 5' RACE reads anew with MiXCR; each CDR3 protein has one entry. Among roughly 690,000 distinct CDR3 sequences listed, over 5% were seen once. The sample consisted of naive T cells sorted from blood. These receptors all come from a man aged 18-30 years in good health.

There are a few counts of this clonotype. V and J are TRBV5-1 and TRBJ2-5; possible D gene TRBD1, 8 bases. Trimming left V 2 bases short and J 1 base short, with 18 bases between. Germline V gene sequence: CDR1 SGHRS, CDR2 YFSETQ. CDR3 length equals 17 residues. The CDR3 nucleotides read TGCGCCAGCAGCTTAGCGGGGACAGGACCTCCCCAAGAGACCCAGTACTTC. It translates to CASSLAGTGPPQETQYF. The full variable domain, rest sourced from reference TRBV5-1 and TRBJ2-5, is KAGVTQTPRYLIKTRGQQVTLSCSPISGHRSVSWYQQTPGQGLQFLFEYFSETQRNKGNFPGRFSGRQFSNSRSEMNVSTLELGDSALYLCASSLAGTGPPQETQYFGPGTRLLVL.

This clonotype occurred many times. The V gene is TRBV9, the J gene TRBJ2-3, with D possibly being TRBD2 (5 bases). V was trimmed by 0 bases and J by 4 bases, leaving 12 bases between them. Germline V gives CDR1 SGDLS, CDR2 YYNGEE. The CDR3 contains 15 residues. In DNA form, the CDR3 reads TGTGCCAGCAGCGTAGGAGGGATGGGTGCAGATACGCAGTATTTT. Its protein product is CASSVGGMGADTQYF.

This clonotype was observed a handful of times. The chain employs TRBV6-1 and TRBJ2-3, with D possibly being TRBD1 or TRBD2 (5 bases each). Trimming stripped 11 bases from V and 0 bases from J, with 15 bases between. The CDR3 has 14 amino acids. Germline values: CDR1 MNHNS, CDR2 SASEGT. CDR3 protein: CAPEGETSTDTQYF. For the CDR3, the DNA is TGTGCCCCAGAAGGGGAGACTAGCACAGATACGCAGTATTTT.

This clonotype has at least ten counts. V and J are TRBV10-3 and TRBJ2-7, with no clear D. The CDR3 sequence is 18 residues long. CDR1 and CDR2 from the germline V gene are ENHRY and SYGVKD. Between the trimmed V and J ends, which lost 0 bases and 4 bases, there was a span of 22 bases. Written as DNA, the CDR3 is TGTGCCATCAGTGAGTCGGTCGGGCTAGACGGGTCCTATTACGAGCAGTACTTC. Its translation is CAISESVGLDGSYYEQYF.

This clonotype occurred many times. The rearrangement uses TRBV11-2 and TRBJ1-1; D gene ambiguous. Deletions cut 4 bases from V and 1 base from J, with 7 bases between. This CDR3 has 13 amino acids. CDR1 is SGHAT, CDR2 FQNNGV, per germline. The CDR3 DNA follows: TGTGCCAGCAGCTCTAGACAGAACACTGAAGCTTTCTTT. Translation gives CASSSRQNTEAFF.

In this sample, this clonotype turned up many times. This chain uses TRBV12-5 with TRBJ2-1, with 10 bases matching TRBD2. This CDR3 has 15 residues. Trimming cost V 5 bases and J 5 bases; bases outside gene matches: 6. Looked up from germline, CDR1 is LGHNT and CDR2 is FRNRAP. The chain's CDR3 is CASGPAGGGNNEQFF. CDR3 bases: TGTGCTAGTGGTCCAGCGGGAGGGGGGAACAATGAGCAGTTCTTC.

This clonotype was seen many times. CDR3 coding DNA: TGTGCCACCAGTGAAACAGGACGGGGTCAAGAGACCCAGTACTTC. Translated: CATSETGRGQETQYF. The V gene is TRBV24-1, the J gene TRBJ2-5; D may be TRBD1 or TRBD2 (5 bases each). The V gene lost 4 bases and the J gene lost 2 bases, with 13 bases spanning the gap. Germline values: CDR1 KGHDR, CDR2 SFDVKD. The CDR3 runs 15 residues.

This clonotype was recorded at least ten times. The chain uses TRBV20-1 and TRBJ2-7; 9 bases map to TRBD1. Germline V gene sequence: CDR1 DFQATT, CDR2 SNEGSKA (reference sequence). This CDR3 has 15 residues. Losses at the gene ends were 1 base for V and 1 base for J; bases not matched to a gene: 5. In nucleotides, the CDR3 is TGCAGTGCTAGAGGAAACAGGGGGCGTTCCTACGAGCAGTACTTC. Protein sequence: CSARGNRGRSYEQYF.

The chain carries TRBV29-1 and TRBJ2-5, with 9 bases aligning to TRBD1. CDR3 length: 13 amino acids. The germline V gene has CDR1 SQVTM and CDR2 ANQGSEA. Germline trimming cut 7 bases from V and 5 bases from J; bases unmatched to any gene: 8. The CDR3 here is CSADQTGGETQYF. As DNA, the CDR3 is TGCAGCGCCGATCAGACAGGGGGGGAGACCCAGTACTTC.

There are a few counts of this clonotype. The chain joins TRBV18 to TRBJ2-3; 8 bases are a match to TRBD2. V was pared by 6 bases and J by 4 bases, with 6 bases of the junction left unmatched. The length of the CDR3 is 14 residues. Germline V gene lookup returns CDR1 KGHSH and CDR2 LQKENI. The CDR3 coding sequence is TGTGCCAGCTCCGAAACGGGAGGGCCAGATACGCAGTATTTT. Its protein product is CASSETGGPDTQYF. The whole variable domain, filled in from reference TRBV18 and TRBJ2-3, reads NAGVMQNPRHLVRRRGQEARLRCSPMKGHSHVYWYRQLPEEGLKFMVYLQKENIIDESGMPKERFSAEFPKEGPSILRIQQVVRGDSAAYFCASSETGGPDTQYFGPGTRLTVL.

This clonotype occurred many times. The rearrangement links TRBV10-2 to TRBJ2-5; unclear D gene. Germline V CDR1 and CDR2: WSHSY, SAAADI. The CDR3 is made up of 15 amino acids. V was trimmed by 1 base and J by 5 bases, leaving 14 bases between them. Written as DNA, the CDR3 is TGCGCCAGCAGTGAGTTCATTAGGGTTGGGGAGACCCAGTACTTC. This sequence encodes CASSEFIRVGETQYF.

This clonotype has a count of ten or more. The chain joins TRBV20-1 to TRBJ2-2; 8 nucleotides match TRBD2. The CDR3 has 14 amino acids. The germline gives CDR1 DFQATT, CDR2 SNEGSKA (reference sequence). V trimming: 5 bases; J trimming: 4 bases; junction bases outside the gene matches: 6. The CDR3: CSAGSGTSTGELFF. The CDR3 region has the DNA TGCAGTGCTGGATCCGGGACTAGCACCGGGGAGCTGTTTTTT.

The CDR3 is CASSAMIYTDTQYF. Here the CDR3 DNA reads TGCGCCAGCAGCGCAATGATATACACAGATACGCAGTATTTT. The chain employs TRBV5-1 and TRBJ2-3, with no clear D. Between the trimmed V and J ends, which lost 4 bases and 2 bases, there was a span of 11 bases. CDR3 length equals 14 residues. CDR1 and CDR2 from the germline V gene are SGHRS and YFSETQ.

This clonotype was recorded at least ten times. The chain has TRBV5-6 and TRBJ1-5, with 7 bases fitting TRBD1. Per germline, CDR1 SGHDT and CDR2 YYEEEE. This CDR3 has 16 amino acids. V gave up 4 bases and J gave up 5 bases; unmatched junction bases: 12. CDR3 in DNA: TGTGCCAGCAGCCACCAAGGGCACAGGGGAGATCAGCCCCAGCATTTT. It encodes CASSHQGHRGDQPQHF.

V is TRBV4-2 and J is TRBJ2-5; unclear D gene. This CDR3 spans 14 amino acids. Trimming stripped 0 bases from V and 1 base from J, with 6 bases between. Germline V gene sequence: CDR1 LGHNA, CDR2 YNFKEQ. The CDR3 sequence: CASSQEGFQETQYF. The DNA of the CDR3 is TGTGCCAGCAGCCAAGAGGGGTTCCAAGAGACCCAGTACTTC.

The chain recombines TRBV5-5 with TRBJ1-5; D is ambiguous. V was trimmed by 0 bases and J by 4 bases, leaving 8 bases between them. The length of the CDR3 is 14 residues. Germline CDR1 reads SGHKS; CDR2 reads YYEKEE (reference sequence). CDR3 DNA sequence: TGTGCCAGCAGCTTGGGCAGCGCGAATCAGCCCCAGCATTTT. This sequence encodes CASSLGSANQPQHF.

This clonotype was detected once. This chain joins TRBV24-1 and TRBJ2-1; 9 bases line up with TRBD2. V shed 1 base and J 6 bases; nucleotides not matched to a gene: 12. The CDR3 totals 18 residues. Germline V lookup: CDR1 KGHDR, CDR2 SFDVKD. CDR3 amino acids: CATSDFGPGREGFNEQFF. The CDR3 DNA sequence: TGTGCCACCAGTGATTTTGGGCCAGGGCGGGAGGGTTTCAATGAGCAGTTCTTC.

This clonotype was picked up many times. The V and J genes are TRBV15 and TRBJ1-2; D is ambiguous. Germline V gene lookup returns CDR1 LNHNV and CDR2 YYDKDF (reference sequence). Trimming removed 3 bases from V and 4 bases from J, with 6 bases in between. The CDR3 runs 12 residues. DNA for the CDR3: TGTGCCACCAGCAGCGTGGGCTATGGCTACACCTTC. This encodes CATSSVGYGYTF.